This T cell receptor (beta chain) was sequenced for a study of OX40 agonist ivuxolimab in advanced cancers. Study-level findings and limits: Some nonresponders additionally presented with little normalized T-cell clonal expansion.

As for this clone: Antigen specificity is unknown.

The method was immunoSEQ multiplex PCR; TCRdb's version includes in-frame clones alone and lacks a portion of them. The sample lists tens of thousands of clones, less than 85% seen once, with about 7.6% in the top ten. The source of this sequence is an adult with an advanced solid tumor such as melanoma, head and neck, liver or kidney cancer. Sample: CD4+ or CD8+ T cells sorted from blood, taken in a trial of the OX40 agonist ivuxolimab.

Here the CDR3 DNA reads TGTGCCAGCTTGGGGGGGCTAGCGGCGAACACCGGGGAGCTGTTTTTT. Its protein is CASLGGLAANTGELFF. The J gene is TRBJ2-2, the V gene TRBV11-2; TRBD2 is a possible D gene (7 bases). The CDR3 is made up of 16 amino acids. Germline CDR1 and CDR2: SGHAT and FQNNGV. The V end was cut by 8 bases, the J end by 0 bases, with 16 bases between.